What follows are 22 T cell receptor beta chains derived from one specimen sequenced in a study of T cell changes during pregnancy in multiple sclerosis. The data were produced by immunoSEQ multiplex PCR, yet TCRdb's version contains in-frame clones alone and is incomplete. The sample holds around 100,000 clones; approximately 91% are singletons and the top ten take 3% to 3.5%. The sequencing here drew on peripheral blood, taken in the second trimester of pregnancy. The receptors come from a female donor with multiple sclerosis, enrolled in a pregnancy study.

V is TRBV19 and J is TRBJ2-3; tentative D call: TRBD1 (6 bases). The V end was cut by 9 bases, the J end by 4 bases, with 14 bases between. The CDR3 is 13 amino acids. Germline values: CDR1 LNHDA, CDR2 SQIVND (reference sequence). The CDR3 spells CASATGIPDTQYF. CDR3 bases: TGTGCCAGCGCCACAGGGATACCAGATACGCAGTATTTT. Full variable domain (remainder filled in from reference TRBV19 and TRBJ2-3): DGGITQSPKYLFRKEGQNVTLSCEQNLNHDAMYWYRQDPGQGLRLIYYSQIVNDFQKGDIAEGYSVSREKKESFPLTVTSAQKNPTAFYLCASATGIPDTQYFGPGTRLTVL.

The V call is TRBV29-1, the J call TRBJ2-1; TRBD2 matches 10 bases. The CDR3 totals 16 residues. The germline CDR1 and CDR2 sequences are SQVTM and ANQGSEA. V lost 7 bases to trimming and J lost 2 bases; unmatched junction nucleotides: 11. The CDR3 bases are TGCAGCGCTGAGGGTCTAGCGGGAGTTGCCTACAATGAGCAGTTCTTC. This sequence encodes CSAEGLAGVAYNEQFF.

The CDR3 here is CAISDDLAGWYNEQFF. CDR3 bases: TGTGCCATCAGTGATGACCTAGCGGGATGGTACAATGAGCAGTTCTTC. The chain employs TRBV10-3 and TRBJ2-1; the match to TRBD2 covers 9 bases. This CDR3 has 16 amino acids. CDR1 is ENHRY, CDR2 SYGVKD, per germline. J gave up 4 bases and V 3 bases, and 7 bases lay outside the gene matches.

CDR3 DNA sequence: TGTGCCAGCAGCCAGCCCACCGGGAAGTGGGATACGCAGTATTTT. Its translation is CASSQPTGKWDTQYF. The V and J genes are TRBV5-6 and TRBJ2-3; perhaps TRBD2 as D (5 bases). CDR1 SGHDT and CDR2 YYEEEE come from the germline V gene. This CDR3 spans 15 amino acids. Deletions cut 4 bases from V and 6 bases from J, with 18 bases between.

The chain links TRBV28 to TRBJ2-7, with 11 bases aligning to TRBD2. Germline V gives CDR1 MDHEN, CDR2 SYDVKM. The trim removed 6 bases at V and 1 base at J, leaving 11 bases unmatched. The CDR3 is made up of 17 amino acids. The CDR3: CASRQGLAAIQSYEQYF. The DNA of the CDR3 is TGTGCCAGCAGACAGGGACTAGCGGCTATTCAGTCCTACGAGCAGTACTTC.

The rearrangement uses TRBV7-2 and TRBJ2-5; TRBD2 matches 13 bases. The CDR3 is 15 residues long. V dropped 5 bases and J dropped 6; count of bases not matched to a gene: 6. The germline CDR1 and CDR2 sequences are SGHTA and FQGNSA. DNA of the CDR3: TGTGCCAGCAGCCCAACTAGCGGGAGGGGAAAGACCCAGTACTTC. Translation gives CASSPTSGRGKTQYF.

This clone was detected only once. The rearrangement links TRBV4-1 to TRBJ2-7, with 8 bases identical to TRBD2. This CDR3 contains 15 residues. With 1 base clipped from V and 2 bases from J, the junction kept 4 bases outside the gene matches. Germline V gives CDR1 MGHRA, CDR2 YSYEKL. For the CDR3, the DNA is TGCGCCAGCAGCCAAGTGACTAGCGCAACCTACGAGCAGTACTTC. The encoded protein is CASSQVTSATYEQYF.

CDR3 sequence reads: CASSATGPPYEQYF. The CDR3 DNA follows: TGTGCCAGCTCCGCGACAGGTCCCCCCTACGAGCAGTACTTC. The J gene is TRBJ2-7, the V gene TRBV6-1; D perhaps matches TRBD1 (6 bases). This CDR3 has 14 residues. Per the germline V gene, CDR1 is MNHNS and CDR2 is SASEGT. V lost 8 bases, J lost 2 bases, and 16 bases lay in between.

For this clone: One end of the junction is discordant with germline, which a read error may explain. This chain joins TRBV7-7 and TRBJ2-1, with 8 bases matching TRBD1. The germline CDR1 and CDR2 sequences are SSHAT and FNYEAQ (reference sequence). The CDR3 is 16 residues long. CDR3 sequence reads: CASSPSPGGGDGEQFF. The CDR3 DNA reads TGTGCTAGCAGCCCCAGCCCAGGGGGCGGAGACGGTGAGCAGTTCTTC. The whole variable domain, filled in from reference TRBV7-7 and TRBJ2-1, reads GAGVSQSPRYKVTKRGQDVTLRCDPISSHATLYWYQQALGQGPEFLTYFNYEAQPDKSGLPSDRFSAERPEGSISTLTIQRTEQRDSAMYRCASSPSPGGGDGEQFFGPGTRLTVL.

The chain links TRBV6-5 to TRBJ2-3, with TRBD1 identical over 8 bases. The germline V gene encodes CDR1 MNHEY and CDR2 SVGAGI. The CDR3 is made up of 14 amino acids. V shed 1 base, J shed 6 bases, and the junction held 3 bases outside the gene matches. The CDR3 nucleotides read TGTGCCAGCAGTTACTACAGGGGGACGGATACGCAGTATTTT. Amino acid sequence: CASSYYRGTDTQYF.

In this sample, this clone turned up a few times. The V call is TRBV2, the J call TRBJ2-7, with D maybe TRBD2 (6 bases). The CDR3 is made up of 14 amino acids. With 6 bases removed from V and 7 bases from J, the gap between germline ends came to 19 bases. CDR1 and CDR2 (germline): SNHLY, FYNNEI. CDR3 DNA sequence: TGTGCCAGCAGGGGAAGGGAGGTGCTTGATGAGCAGTACTTC. Translation gives CASRGREVLDEQYF.

The chain links TRBV5-1 to TRBJ2-5; possibly TRBD1 for D (7 bases). Deletions cut 1 base from V and 1 base from J, with 14 bases between. There are 16 residues in the CDR3. Germline V CDR1 and CDR2: SGHRS, YFSETQ. CDR3 loop: CASSLYGGGLQETQYF. In DNA, the CDR3 is TGCGCCAGCAGCTTGTATGGAGGGGGCCTCCAAGAGACCCAGTACTTC.

The CDR3 loop is CASSLRRDLTGELFF. DNA of the CDR3: TGTGCCAGCAGCTTACGGCGGGACCTCACCGGGGAGCTGTTTTTT. This chain links TRBV7-2 with TRBJ2-2, with D possibly matching TRBD2 (6 bases). The V end was cut by 2 bases, the J end by 4 bases, with 11 bases between. Germline V gene data show CDR1 as SGHTA and CDR2 as FQGNSA. CDR3 size: 15 residues.

Only a few counts were recorded for this clone. The chain uses TRBV6-5 and TRBJ2-2; no reliable D call. The ends were cut back, 4 bases at V and 0 bases at J, with 9 bases in the middle. CDR1 and CDR2 (germline): MNHEY, SVGAGI. The CDR3 is 15 residues long. Here the CDR3 reads CASSLTFSNTGELFF. The CDR3 DNA is TGTGCCAGCAGTTTGACATTCTCGAACACCGGGGAGCTGTTTTTT.

The genes are TRBV28 and TRBJ1-5; TRBD1 might be the D (6 bases). CDR3 length: 17 residues. The germline V gene has CDR1 MDHEN and CDR2 SYDVKM. V shed 2 bases and J shed 6 bases, with 20 bases lying between them. In nucleotides, the CDR3 is TGTGCCAGCAGTTTAGGGGGTACAGGGCTAGTAACTCAGCCCCAGCATTTT. Its protein is CASSLGGTGLVTQPQHF.

The chain recombines TRBV27 with TRBJ2-7; TRBD2 matches at 8 bases. The CDR3 consists of 13 residues. Germline-derived CDR1 and CDR2 are MNHEY and SMNVEV (reference sequence). With V trimmed by 5 bases and J by 9 bases, 9 bases remained unmatched. The CDR3 spells CASSGGRLNAQYF. The CDR3 bases are TGTGCCAGCAGTGGCGGGAGGCTAAACGCGCAGTACTTC.

This clone was found once. This rearrangement joins TRBV6-1 to TRBJ2-7; TRBD2 matches at 7 bases. V lost 3 bases and J lost 2; bases outside the gene matches: 7. Germline V gene lookup returns CDR1 MNHNS and CDR2 SASEGT. The CDR3 sequence is 15 residues long. As DNA, the CDR3 is TGTGCCAGCAGTGAGAGGAGCCGGGGGGCCTACGAGCAGTACTTC. Protein: CASSERSRGAYEQYF.

This clone was seen just once. This rearrangement joins TRBV4-2 to TRBJ2-7, with 7 bases that match TRBD2. V lost 1 base and J lost 3; bases outside the gene matches: 9. Looked up from germline, CDR1 is LGHNA and CDR2 is YNFKEQ. This CDR3 spans 16 amino acids. CDR3 region: CASSQAGREPGYEQYF. CDR3 in DNA: TGTGCCAGCAGCCAAGCTGGGAGGGAACCGGGCTACGAGCAGTACTTC.

This clone was counted once. The rearrangement uses TRBV2 and TRBJ2-7, with D hard to call. This CDR3 is 13 amino acids long. Trimming took 4 bases from V and 12 from J, leaving 19 bases between them. CDR1 SNHLY and CDR2 FYNNEI come from the germline V gene. Written as DNA, the CDR3 is TGTGCCAGCAGTGCTCCGGATCGGTGGGCCATGTACTTC. Translation gives CASSAPDRWAMYF. Together with reference TRBV2 and TRBJ2-7, the CDR3 gives the full variable domain: EPEVTQTPSHQVTQMGQEVILRCVPISNHLYFYWYRQILGQKVEFLVSFYNNEISEKSEIFDDQFSVERPDGSNFTLKIRSTKLEDSAMYFCASSAPDRWAMYFGPGTRLTVT.

V is TRBV5-3 and J is TRBJ1-1, with D unresolved. TRBV5-3 counts as an open reading frame of uncertain function. This CDR3 is 13 amino acids long. V was shortened by 1 base and J by 1 base, with 5 bases between the two germline ends. CDR3 loop: CARSLRQNTEAFF. The CDR3 DNA reads as TGTGCCAGAAGCTTGAGACAGAACACTGAAGCTTTCTTT.

DNA for the CDR3: TGTGCCAGCAGCTCACTCGGGCTAGCGTTAGATGAGCAGTTCTTC. It is translated as CASSSLGLALDEQFF. The rearrangement uses TRBV5-5 and TRBJ2-1; a possible D gene is TRBD2 (6 bases). Germline CDR1 is SGHKS and CDR2 is YYEKEE (reference sequence). The CDR3 is 15 amino acids. Trimming removed 3 bases at V and 8 bases at J, with 18 bases between.

This chain links TRBV19 with TRBJ2-1; D is perhaps TRBD1 (5 bases). The V end was cut by 7 bases, the J end by 6 bases, with 19 bases between. The CDR3 loop spans 15 amino acids. Looked up from germline, CDR1 is LNHDA and CDR2 is SQIVND (reference sequence). CDR3 amino acids: CASIGAGRAPNEQFF. The CDR3 DNA sequence: TGTGCCAGTATTGGGGCCGGCAGGGCCCCCAATGAGCAGTTCTTC.